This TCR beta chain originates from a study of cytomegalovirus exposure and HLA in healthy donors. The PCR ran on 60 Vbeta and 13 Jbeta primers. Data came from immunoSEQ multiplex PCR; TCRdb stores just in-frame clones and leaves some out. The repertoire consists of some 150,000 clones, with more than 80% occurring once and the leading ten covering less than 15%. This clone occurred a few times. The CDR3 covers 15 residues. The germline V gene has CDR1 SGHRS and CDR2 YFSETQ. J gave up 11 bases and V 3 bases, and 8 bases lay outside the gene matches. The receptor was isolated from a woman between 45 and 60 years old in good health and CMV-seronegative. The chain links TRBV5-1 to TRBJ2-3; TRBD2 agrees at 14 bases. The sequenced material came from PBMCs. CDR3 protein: CASSSMGLAGVGQYF. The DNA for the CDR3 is TGCGCCAGCAGCTCGATGGGACTAGCGGGAGTCGGGCAGTATTTT.